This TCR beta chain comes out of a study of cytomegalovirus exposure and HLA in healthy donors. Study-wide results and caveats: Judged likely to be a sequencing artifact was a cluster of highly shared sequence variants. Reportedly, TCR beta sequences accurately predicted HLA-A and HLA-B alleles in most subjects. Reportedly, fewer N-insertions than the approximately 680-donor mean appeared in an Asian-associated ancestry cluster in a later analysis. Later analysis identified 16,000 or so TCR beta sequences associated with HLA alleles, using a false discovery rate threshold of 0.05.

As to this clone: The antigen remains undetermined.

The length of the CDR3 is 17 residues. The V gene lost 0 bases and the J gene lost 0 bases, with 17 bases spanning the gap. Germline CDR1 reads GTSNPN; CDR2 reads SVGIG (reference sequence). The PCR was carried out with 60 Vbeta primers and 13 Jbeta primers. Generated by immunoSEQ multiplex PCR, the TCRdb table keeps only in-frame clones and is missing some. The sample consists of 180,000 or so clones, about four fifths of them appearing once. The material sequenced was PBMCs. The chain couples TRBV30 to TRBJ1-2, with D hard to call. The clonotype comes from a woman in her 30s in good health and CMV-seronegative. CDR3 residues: CAWSVRKGEGTNYGYTF. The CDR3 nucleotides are TGTGCCTGGAGTGTACGCAAGGGAGAAGGGACTAACTATGGCTACACCTTC.